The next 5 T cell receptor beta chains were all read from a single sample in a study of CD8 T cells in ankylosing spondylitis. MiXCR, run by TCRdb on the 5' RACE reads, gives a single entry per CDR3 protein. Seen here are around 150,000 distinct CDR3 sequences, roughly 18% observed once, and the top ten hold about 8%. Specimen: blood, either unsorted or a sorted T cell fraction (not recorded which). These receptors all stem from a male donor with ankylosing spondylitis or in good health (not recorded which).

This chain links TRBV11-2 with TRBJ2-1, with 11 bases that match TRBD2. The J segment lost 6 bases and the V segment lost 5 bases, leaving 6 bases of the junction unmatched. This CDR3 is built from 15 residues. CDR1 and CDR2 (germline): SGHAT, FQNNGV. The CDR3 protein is CASSAVAGGINEQFF. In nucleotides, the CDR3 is TGTGCCAGCAGCGCTGTAGCGGGAGGGATCAATGAGCAGTTCTTC.

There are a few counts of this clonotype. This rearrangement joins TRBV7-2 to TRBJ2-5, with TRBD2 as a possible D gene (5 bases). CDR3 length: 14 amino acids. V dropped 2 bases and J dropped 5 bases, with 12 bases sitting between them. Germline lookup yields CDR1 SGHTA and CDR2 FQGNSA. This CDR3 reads CASSLTASLETQYF. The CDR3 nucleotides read TGTGCCAGCAGCTTAACGGCTAGCCTGGAGACCCAGTACTTC.

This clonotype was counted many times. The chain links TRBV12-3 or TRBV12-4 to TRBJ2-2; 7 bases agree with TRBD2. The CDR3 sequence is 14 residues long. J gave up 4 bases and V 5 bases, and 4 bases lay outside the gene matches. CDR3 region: CASSLLAATGELFF. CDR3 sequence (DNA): TGTGCCAGCAGTCTTCTAGCGGCCACCGGGGAGCTGTTTTTT.

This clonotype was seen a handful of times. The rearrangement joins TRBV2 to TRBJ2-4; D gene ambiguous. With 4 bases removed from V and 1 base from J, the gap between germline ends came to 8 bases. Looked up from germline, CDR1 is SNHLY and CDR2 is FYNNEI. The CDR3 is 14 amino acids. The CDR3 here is CASSVGLAKNIQYF. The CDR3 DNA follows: TGTGCCAGCAGTGTGGGTTTGGCCAAAAACATTCAGTACTTC.

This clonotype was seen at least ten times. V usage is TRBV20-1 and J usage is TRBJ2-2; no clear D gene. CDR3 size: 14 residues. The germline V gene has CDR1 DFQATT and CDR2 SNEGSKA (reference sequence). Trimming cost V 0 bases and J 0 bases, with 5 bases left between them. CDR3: CSARDSANTGELFF. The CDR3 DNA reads TGCAGTGCTAGAGATTCCGCGAACACCGGGGAGCTGTTTTTT.